This T cell receptor (beta chain) emerged from a study of T cell responses to AZD1222 COVID-19 vaccine. Study-wide results and limits: Donors were mostly white British, more females; clonal diversity possibly underestimated. Nearly half of spike-specific TCRs reportedly go after variant regions that carry no mutations. Only a handful of AZD1222 recipients tested seropositive at baseline.

Pooling covered second doses at about 4 or about 12 weeks. Comment on this clone: Its antigen is not identified.

Profiled with immunoSEQ multiplex PCR; TCRdb holds only in-frame clones, not every one. Among about 150,000 clones listed, around nine tenths were seen once. Material: peripheral blood, obtained 28 days after the second AZD1222 dose. The sequence derives from an adult who received the AZD1222 COVID-19 vaccine.

The CDR3: CASSYEALRNSPLHF. CDR3 sequence (DNA): TGTGCCAGCAGTTACGAGGCGTTGAGGAATTCACCCCTCCACTTT. The V call is TRBV6-5, the J call TRBJ1-6; D gene ambiguous. Germline V gene sequence: CDR1 MNHEY, CDR2 SVGAGI. CDR3 size: 15 residues. Deletions cut 2 bases from V and 7 bases from J, with 12 bases between.